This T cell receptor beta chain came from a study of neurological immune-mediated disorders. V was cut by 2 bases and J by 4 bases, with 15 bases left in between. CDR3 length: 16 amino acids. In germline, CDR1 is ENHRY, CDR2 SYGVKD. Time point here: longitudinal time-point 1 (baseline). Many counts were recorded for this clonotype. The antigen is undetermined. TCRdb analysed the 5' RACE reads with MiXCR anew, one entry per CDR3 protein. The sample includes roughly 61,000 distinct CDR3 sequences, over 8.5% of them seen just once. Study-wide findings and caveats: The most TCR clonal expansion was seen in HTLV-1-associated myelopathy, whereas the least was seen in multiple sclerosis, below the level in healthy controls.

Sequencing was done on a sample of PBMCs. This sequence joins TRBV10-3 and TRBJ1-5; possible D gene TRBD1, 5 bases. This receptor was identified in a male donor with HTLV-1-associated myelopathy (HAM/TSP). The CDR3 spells CAISENRGGSNQPQHF. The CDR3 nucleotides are TGTGCCATCAGTGAGAACCGGGGGGGGAGTAATCAGCCCCAGCATTTT.